This T cell receptor (beta chain) is drawn from a study of CD8+ T cells in alopecia areata. Following extraction, RNA underwent reverse transcription to cDNA, which served as the sequencing template. Repertoires were generated with immunoSEQ multiplex PCR, while TCRdb's copy carries only in-frame clones and drops some. Among more than 110,000 clones, 45% to 60% were seen once, and the ten largest hold 15% to 20%. The CDR3 is 13 amino acids. Germline V lookup: CDR1 SGHAT, CDR2 FQNNGV. V lost 2 bases to trimming and J lost 6 bases, with 8 bases between them. Treatment here: oral pan-JAK inhibitor, 5-10 mg twice daily.

This TCR was recovered from a human donor with alopecia areata. Sequencing was performed on CD8+ T cells sorted from blood, taken at week 4, from a patient treated with tofacitinib. J is TRBJ2-4 and V is TRBV11-2; TRBD1 might be the D (6 bases). In nucleotides, the CDR3 is TGTGCCAGCAGCTTAACAGGGCCAAACATTCAGTACTTC. It encodes CASSLTGPNIQYF.